These T cell receptor beta chains were read from a single sample in a study of regulatory T cells in long-lasting Graves disease. TCRdb recomputed calls from the multiplex PCR reads with MiXCR, one row per CDR3 protein. Of approximately 400,000 distinct CDR3 sequences in the sample, roughly 10% were seen once. The sample also formed part of further work on T cells in Graves' hyperthyroidism and ophthalmopathy.

The sample was peripheral blood mononuclear cells (PBMCs), taken at new diagnosis, from a patient treated with antithyroid drugs. These receptor sequences come from a young woman with Graves disease. Both conserved end residues are part of each CDR3. Each record gives: D gene, J gene, V gene, clone size, CDR3 length, CDR3 DNA, CDR3 protein. D genes are given only for firm matches. Clone size is not always given. Where it is, it says once, few, many or a class for expanded clones.

d_call: TRBD1; j_call: TRBJ1-3; v_call: TRBV9; clone_size: few; cdr3_length: 17; cdr3_nt: TGTGCCAGCAGCGAATATGACAGGGTGCGGCAAGGGTTTACCATATATTTT; cdr3_aa: CASSEYDRVRQGFTIYF
d_call: NA; j_call: TRBJ2-3; v_call: TRBV15; clone_size: many; cdr3_length: 18; cdr3_nt: TGTGCCACCAGCCCCCGGGGAGGAGCGAACCGATTCACAGATACGCAGTATTTT; cdr3_aa: CATSPRGGANRFTDTQYF
d_call: TRBD2; j_call: TRBJ2-5; v_call: TRBV28; clone_size: many; cdr3_length: 15; cdr3_nt: TGTGCCAGCAGTTCAATAGCGGGAGACCAAGAGACCCAGTACTTC; cdr3_aa: CASSSIAGDQETQYF
d_call: NA; j_call: TRBJ2-1; v_call: TRBV7-8; clone_size: many; cdr3_length: 16; cdr3_nt: TGTGCCAGCAGCTCCCTCGGTGGGACTCGAGGTAATGAGCAGTTCTTC; cdr3_aa: CASSSLGGTRGNEQFF
d_call: NA; j_call: TRBJ1-2; v_call: TRBV4-3; clone_size: many; cdr3_length: 16; cdr3_nt: TGCGCCAGCAGCCACGGCATGGGATCGACGTTTGGGGGCTACACCTTC; cdr3_aa: CASSHGMGSTFGGYTF
d_call: NA; j_call: TRBJ1-1; v_call: TRBV20-1; clone_size: NA; cdr3_length: 15; cdr3_nt: TGCAGTGCTAGAGATCTCCCGGGCATGAACACTGAAGCTTTCTTT; cdr3_aa: CSARDLPGMNTEAFF
d_call: NA; j_call: TRBJ1-1; v_call: TRBV29-1; clone_size: many; cdr3_length: 13; cdr3_nt: TGCAGCGTTGATTACGTGAGGGGCACTGAAGCTTTCTTT; cdr3_aa: CSVDYVRGTEAFF
d_call: NA; j_call: TRBJ1-2; v_call: TRBV29-1; clone_size: few; cdr3_length: 13; cdr3_nt: TGCAGCGTTGGTCGCGTTGAGGGGGATGGCTACACCTTC; cdr3_aa: CSVGRVEGDGYTF
d_call: NA; j_call: TRBJ2-2; v_call: TRBV6-1; clone_size: NA; cdr3_length: 18; cdr3_nt: TGTGCCAGCACCTCACTTGGGGTTTTTGGGGGCGGCACCGGGGAGCTGTTTTTT; cdr3_aa: CASTSLGVFGGGTGELFF
d_call: TRBD2; j_call: TRBJ2-1; v_call: TRBV6-1; clone_size: NA; cdr3_length: 15; cdr3_nt: TGTGCCAGCAGGCGGGCGGGAGGGCCAATTCTTGAGCAGTCCTTC; cdr3_aa: CASRRAGGPILEQSF
d_call: NA; j_call: TRBJ1-5; v_call: TRBV9; clone_size: NA; cdr3_length: 13; cdr3_nt: TGCGCCAGCAGCGTAGCCGGAGATCAGCCCCAGCACTTT; cdr3_aa: CASSVAGDQPQHF
d_call: NA; j_call: TRBJ1-4; v_call: TRBV12-3/TRBV12-4; clone_size: many; cdr3_length: 13; cdr3_nt: TGTGCCAGCAGTCTCGGAATGGGAGAAAAACTGTTTTTT; cdr3_aa: CASSLGMGEKLFF
d_call: TRBD1; j_call: TRBJ2-1; v_call: TRBV18; clone_size: many; cdr3_length: 15; cdr3_nt: TGTGCCAGCTCACCGCAGGGGGCATCGGGCAATGAGCAGTTCTTC; cdr3_aa: CASSPQGASGNEQFF
d_call: NA; j_call: TRBJ1-2; v_call: TRBV28; clone_size: many; cdr3_length: 17; cdr3_nt: TGTGCCAGCAGTTTAGGGAGCAACGGGGTAGGCCCCTATGGCTACACCTTC; cdr3_aa: CASSLGSNGVGPYGYTF
d_call: TRBD2; j_call: TRBJ2-3; v_call: TRBV5-1; clone_size: NA; cdr3_length: 17; cdr3_nt: TGCGCCAGCAGCTTCCGGAGAAGCGGGGGGGCTGGAGATACGCAGTATTTT; cdr3_aa: CASSFRRSGGAGDTQYF
d_call: NA; j_call: TRBJ1-5; v_call: TRBV7-9; clone_size: few; cdr3_length: 13; cdr3_nt: TGTGCCAGCAGCTTAGTGGGGGGCGGGCCCCAGCATTTT; cdr3_aa: CASSLVGGGPQHF
d_call: TRBD2; j_call: TRBJ2-3; v_call: TRBV15; clone_size: many; cdr3_length: 19; cdr3_nt: TGTGCCACCAGCCTTCTCTCGCGGGGGGGGCCCAAAAGCACAGATACGCAGTATTTT; cdr3_aa: CATSLLSRGGPKSTDTQYF
d_call: TRBD2; j_call: TRBJ2-1; v_call: TRBV27; clone_size: few; cdr3_length: 17; cdr3_nt: TGTGCCAGCAGTGGGCTAGCGGGGAGTATGGTTTACAATGGGCAGTTCTTC; cdr3_aa: CASSGLAGSMVYNGQFF
d_call: NA; j_call: TRBJ2-3; v_call: TRBV11-2; clone_size: many; cdr3_length: 15; cdr3_nt: TGTGCCAGCAGCCCGCCGCAGGAGAGACGGGATACGCAGTATTTT; cdr3_aa: CASSPPQERRDTQYF
d_call: NA; j_call: TRBJ2-5; v_call: TRBV20-1; clone_size: many; cdr3_length: 13; cdr3_nt: TGCAGTGGGGTTGGAGCGGAGCAAGAGACCCAGTACTTC; cdr3_aa: CSGVGAEQETQYF
d_call: NA; j_call: TRBJ2-1; v_call: TRBV7-9; clone_size: NA; cdr3_length: 16; cdr3_nt: TGTGCCAGCAGCTTAAATCCGAGTCGGATTACAGATGAGCAGTTCTTC; cdr3_aa: CASSLNPSRITDEQFF
d_call: NA; j_call: TRBJ2-3; v_call: TRBV5-6; clone_size: many; cdr3_length: 15; cdr3_nt: TGTGCCAGCAGCTTGGTTTGGGGGGCCGGAGATACGCAGTATTTT; cdr3_aa: CASSLVWGAGDTQYF
d_call: NA; j_call: TRBJ1-6; v_call: TRBV19; clone_size: NA; cdr3_length: 21; cdr3_nt: TGTGCCAGTAGTATAGGATACGGCAGTGCACCCTCGAGCTCCTATAATTCACCCCTCCACTTT; cdr3_aa: CASSIGYGSAPSSSYNSPLHF
d_call: NA; j_call: TRBJ1-5; v_call: TRBV27; clone_size: many; cdr3_length: 13; cdr3_nt: TGTGCCAGCAGGCAGGCGGGGTGGCAGCCCCAGCATTTT; cdr3_aa: CASRQAGWQPQHF
d_call: NA; j_call: TRBJ1-1; v_call: TRBV7-9; clone_size: many; cdr3_length: 11; cdr3_nt: TGTGCCAGCAGCTTAGTTCCTGAAGCTTTCTTT; cdr3_aa: CASSLVPEAFF
d_call: NA; j_call: TRBJ2-3; v_call: TRBV6-1; clone_size: many; cdr3_length: 14; cdr3_nt: TGTGCCAGCAGCCCCGGACAGATCACAGATACGCAGTATTTT; cdr3_aa: CASSPGQITDTQYF
d_call: TRBD1; j_call: TRBJ2-2; v_call: TRBV20-1; clone_size: NA; cdr3_length: 19; cdr3_nt: TGCAGTGCTATGTTTCCCCAGGGGGCCCTTATCCAGAACACCGGGGAGCTGTTTTTT; cdr3_aa: CSAMFPQGALIQNTGELFF
d_call: NA; j_call: TRBJ1-1; v_call: TRBV6-1; clone_size: many; cdr3_length: 13; cdr3_nt: TGTGCCAGCACCTCCTACCCCGGCACTGAAGCTTTCTTT; cdr3_aa: CASTSYPGTEAFF
d_call: NA; j_call: TRBJ2-1; v_call: TRBV12-5; clone_size: many; cdr3_length: 15; cdr3_nt: TGTGCTAGTGCCTCGCTGGGAAGGGCCTTCTATGAGCAGTTCTTC; cdr3_aa: CASASLGRAFYEQFF
d_call: NA; j_call: TRBJ1-5; v_call: TRBV20-1; clone_size: NA; cdr3_length: 15; cdr3_nt: TGCAGTGCTAGTTCTCCGGGGTATAGCAATCAGCCCCAGCATTTT; cdr3_aa: CSASSPGYSNQPQHF
d_call: NA; j_call: TRBJ2-1; v_call: TRBV7-2; clone_size: NA; cdr3_length: 16; cdr3_nt: TGTGCCAGCACCTCTCCGAGGGGGGGACGGTACAATGAGCAGTTCTTC; cdr3_aa: CASTSPRGGRYNEQFF
d_call: TRBD2; j_call: TRBJ2-3; v_call: TRBV27; clone_size: NA; cdr3_length: 17; cdr3_nt: TGTGCCAGCAGTCCCCGAGGTAGCGGGGGGGTAGGAGATACGCAGTATTTT; cdr3_aa: CASSPRGSGGVGDTQYF
d_call: TRBD1; j_call: TRBJ2-2; v_call: TRBV12-3/TRBV12-4; clone_size: many; cdr3_length: 16; cdr3_nt: TGTGCCAGCAGTCCAAGGGACAGGGTAAACACCGGGGAGCTGTTTTTT; cdr3_aa: CASSPRDRVNTGELFF
d_call: NA; j_call: TRBJ1-1; v_call: TRBV4-1; clone_size: many; cdr3_length: 18; cdr3_nt: TGCGCCAGCAGCCAAGGTCGGCAGGGCCTAAGAAGGAACACTGAAGCTTTCTTT; cdr3_aa: CASSQGRQGLRRNTEAFF
d_call: TRBD2; j_call: TRBJ2-1; v_call: TRBV2; clone_size: many; cdr3_length: 15; cdr3_nt: TGTGCCAGCAGGACTATACTAGCGGGGGGGTTTGAGCAGTTCTTC; cdr3_aa: CASRTILAGGFEQFF
d_call: NA; j_call: TRBJ2-3; v_call: TRBV15; clone_size: NA; cdr3_length: 15; cdr3_nt: TGTGCCACCAGCACGGGACACCTAACCACAGATACGCAGTATTTT; cdr3_aa: CATSTGHLTTDTQYF
d_call: NA; j_call: TRBJ2-1; v_call: TRBV18; clone_size: many; cdr3_length: 13; cdr3_nt: TGTGCCAGCTCACCCTTTATGTACAATGAGCAGTTCTTC; cdr3_aa: CASSPFMYNEQFF
d_call: NA; j_call: TRBJ2-7; v_call: TRBV12-3/TRBV12-4; clone_size: NA; cdr3_length: 14; cdr3_nt: TGTGCCAGCAGTTTATCTAGCGCCTACTACGAGCAGTACTTC; cdr3_aa: CASSLSSAYYEQYF
d_call: NA; j_call: TRBJ2-3; v_call: TRBV30; clone_size: many; cdr3_length: 15; cdr3_nt: TGTGCCTGGAGTGTACTTTATAGGGGCCGGGATACGCAGTATTTT; cdr3_aa: CAWSVLYRGRDTQYF
d_call: NA; j_call: TRBJ2-2; v_call: TRBV19; clone_size: many; cdr3_length: 13; cdr3_nt: TGTGCCAGTCGGCGTGCTGGCACCGGGGAGCTGTTTTTT; cdr3_aa: CASRRAGTGELFF
d_call: TRBD1; j_call: TRBJ2-1; v_call: TRBV27; clone_size: many; cdr3_length: 16; cdr3_nt: TGTGCCAGCAGTTTATCCCGACAGGGCTCCTACAATGAGCAGTTCTTC; cdr3_aa: CASSLSRQGSYNEQFF
d_call: TRBD1; j_call: TRBJ1-1; v_call: TRBV28; clone_size: many; cdr3_length: 15; cdr3_nt: TGTGCCAGCAGTTTTCCCCATCGACAGGGGCCAAAAGCTTTCTTT; cdr3_aa: CASSFPHRQGPKAFF
d_call: NA; j_call: TRBJ2-5; v_call: TRBV27; clone_size: few; cdr3_length: 15; cdr3_nt: TGTGCCAGCAGTTTAATTTATGGGGCTCGGGAGACCCAGTACTTC; cdr3_aa: CASSLIYGARETQYF
d_call: NA; j_call: TRBJ2-7; v_call: TRBV20-1; clone_size: many; cdr3_length: 15; cdr3_nt: TGCAGTGCTAGTAGGGTGGCGGGAAACTCCTACGAGCAGTACTTC; cdr3_aa: CSASRVAGNSYEQYF
d_call: NA; j_call: TRBJ1-5; v_call: TRBV18; clone_size: many; cdr3_length: 14; cdr3_nt: TGTGCCAGCTCACCTTACGGGGGCCCCCAGCCCCAGCATTTT; cdr3_aa: CASSPYGGPQPQHF
d_call: NA; j_call: TRBJ2-7; v_call: TRBV2; clone_size: many; cdr3_length: 15; cdr3_nt: TGTGCCAGCATAATCACAGGGAGGGGATACTACGAGCAGTACTTC; cdr3_aa: CASIITGRGYYEQYF
d_call: NA; j_call: TRBJ1-5; v_call: TRBV15; clone_size: NA; cdr3_length: 16; cdr3_nt: TGTGCCACCAGCTCCCATGGAGGGAATAGCAATCAGCCCCAGCATTTT; cdr3_aa: CATSSHGGNSNQPQHF
d_call: TRBD2; j_call: TRBJ2-7; v_call: TRBV20-1; clone_size: NA; cdr3_length: 14; cdr3_nt: TGCAGTGCTAGTCTGCTAGCGGGCAGGGGCGAGCAGTACTTC; cdr3_aa: CSASLLAGRGEQYF
d_call: NA; j_call: TRBJ1-1; v_call: TRBV7-2; clone_size: many; cdr3_length: 13; cdr3_nt: TGTGCCAGCAGCTTATACGCGAACACTGAAGCTTTCTTT; cdr3_aa: CASSLYANTEAFF
d_call: NA; j_call: TRBJ2-3; v_call: TRBV7-2; clone_size: many; cdr3_length: 14; cdr3_nt: TGTGCCAGCGGGTTGGGCGGGAGCACAGATACGCAGTATTTT; cdr3_aa: CASGLGGSTDTQYF
d_call: TRBD1; j_call: TRBJ2-2; v_call: TRBV28; clone_size: many; cdr3_length: 16; cdr3_nt: TGTGCCAGCAGTTCCTGGACAGGGGAACATGTCGGGGAGCTGTTTTTT; cdr3_aa: CASSSWTGEHVGELFF
d_call: NA; j_call: TRBJ2-7; v_call: TRBV6-5; clone_size: many; cdr3_length: 13; cdr3_nt: TGTGCCAGCAGTTACTCGACGCGCTACGAGCAGTACTTC; cdr3_aa: CASSYSTRYEQYF
d_call: NA; j_call: TRBJ2-5; v_call: TRBV12-3/TRBV12-4; clone_size: many; cdr3_length: 15; cdr3_nt: TGTGCCAGCAGTCCCCTCCAAGCGAGGCCAGAGACCCAGTACTTC; cdr3_aa: CASSPLQARPETQYF
d_call: NA; j_call: TRBJ1-3; v_call: TRBV20-1; clone_size: many; cdr3_length: 13; cdr3_nt: TGCAGTGTCAAGGGGCAGGGGGGAAACACCATATATTTT; cdr3_aa: CSVKGQGGNTIYF
d_call: NA; j_call: TRBJ1-1; v_call: TRBV3-1; clone_size: many; cdr3_length: 17; cdr3_nt: TGTGCCAGCAGCCAAGATATTTGGGCAGGCCCGAACACTGAAGCTTTCTTT; cdr3_aa: CASSQDIWAGPNTEAFF
d_call: NA; j_call: TRBJ2-7; v_call: TRBV4-3; clone_size: NA; cdr3_length: 16; cdr3_nt: TGCGCCAGCAGCCAAGGGATTTTGACTTACCCTTACGAGCAGTACTTC; cdr3_aa: CASSQGILTYPYEQYF
d_call: TRBD2; j_call: TRBJ2-5; v_call: TRBV5-1; clone_size: few; cdr3_length: 20; cdr3_nt: TGCGCCAGCAGCCCTTCCACCAAGGGACTAGCGGGGGGATTCCGGGAGACCCAGTACTTC; cdr3_aa: CASSPSTKGLAGGFRETQYF